This T cell receptor beta chain was retrieved from a study of blood T cell repertoires in COVID-19. For the study at large: Italy, Spain and the United States were the sources of the convalescent and acute COVID-19 samples. T cells, B-cell-depleted T cells, or PBMCs provided the cDNA or gDNA that served as material.

The CDR3 runs to 12 residues. CDR1 is ENHRY, CDR2 SYGVKD, per germline. Unmatched junction bases numbered 3, after V lost 6 bases and J lost 8 bases. As handled by the study authors: Estimation of nucleated cell counts relied on the amplification of reference gene primers. Here immunoSEQ multiplex PCR was the method, and the copy in TCRdb shows in-frame clones only, minus some. V and J calls and clone size are as listed in that table; D and trimming were resolved from the DNA. The sample records some 90,000 clones, around 78% being singletons. The chain combines TRBV10-3 with TRBJ1-2; 10 bases fit TRBD1. Sequencing input: peripheral blood. This sequence originates from a human donor in a cohort sampled during active COVID-19. The CDR3 spells CAISGTGEGYTF. CDR3 DNA sequence: TGTGCCATCAGCGGGACAGGGGAAGGCTACACCTTC.